The 20 T cell receptor beta chains listed next were all sequenced from one sample in a study of blood T cell repertoires in COVID-19 (TCRdb year 2020). Libraries were built with the immunoSEQ multiplex PCR assay. The table comes from immuneACCESS by way of TCRdb, which keeps in-frame sequences with V and J called. Part of the clones is missing from these tables; in studies checked, under half for an unresolved V gene and the rest for unknown reasons. The sample profile shows under 130,000 clones; approximately 76% of them were found once. The top ten clones comprise roughly 19% of the sample. Material for sequencing was peripheral blood. The receptors originated from a woman in her 70s with acute or convalescent COVID-19.

This CDR3 is CASSRSIVASDTQYF. The CDR3 DNA reads TGTGCCAGCAGCCGGTCCATTGTAGCATCCGATACGCAGTATTTT. The chain recombines TRBV27 with TRBJ2-3; no firm D call. Germline V gene sequence: CDR1 MNHEY, CDR2 SMNVEV (reference sequence). There are 15 residues in the CDR3. Trimming shortened V by 6 bases and J by 6 bases, and 19 bases separated the two germline ends.

This clone turned up a few times. The V call is TRBV18, the J call TRBJ1-2; the D gene is possibly TRBD1 (6 bases). This CDR3 has 14 amino acids. V lost 6 bases to trimming and J lost 4 bases, with 15 bases between them. CDR1 is KGHSH and CDR2 is LQKENI in the germline V gene. CDR3 sequence (DNA): TGTGCCAGCTCCCCAAACAGGGAAGGCTATGGCTACACCTTC. Translating it yields CASSPNREGYGYTF.

Only one count was recorded for this clone. This chain links TRBV30 with TRBJ2-1; TRBD2 aligns across 10 bases. The CDR3 totals 20 residues. Per the germline V gene, CDR1 is GTSNPN and CDR2 is SVGIG (reference sequence). V was clipped by 3 bases and J by 2 bases; unmatched bases: 19. CDR3 residues: CAWSITGPVRTSGAYNEQFF. CDR3 nucleotide sequence: TGTGCCTGGAGCATAACTGGGCCGGTAAGGACTAGCGGAGCCTACAATGAGCAGTTCTTC.

The chain employs TRBV11-1 and TRBJ1-1, with no clear D. Germline V gives CDR1 SGHAT, CDR2 FQDESV (reference sequence). The CDR3 loop spans 13 amino acids. V lost 5 bases, J lost 2 bases, and 9 bases lay in between. The CDR3 loop reads CASSPRQNTEAFF. The CDR3 coding sequence is TGTGCCAGCAGCCCAAGACAAAACACTGAAGCTTTCTTT.

The chain employs TRBV6-5 and TRBJ1-2; possible D gene TRBD1, 5 bases. Trimming took off 4 bases at V and 7 bases at J, with 22 bases between the two ends. Germline CDR1 reads MNHEY; CDR2 reads SVGAGI. This CDR3 comprises 16 residues. The CDR3 nucleotides are TGTGCCAGCAGTTCCCCGGGGGTAGGAGGGGTGACTGGCTACACCTTC. This codes for CASSSPGVGGVTGYTF.

This clone was seen only a few times. This chain joins TRBV2 and TRBJ1-1; D unclear. Trimming stripped 6 bases from V and 2 bases from J, with 10 bases between. The germline V gene encodes CDR1 SNHLY and CDR2 FYNNEI. The CDR3 extends over 13 amino acids. The DNA for the CDR3 is TGTGCCAGCAGGAAAGAGGGTAACACTGAAGCTTTCTTT. Translating gives CASRKEGNTEAFF.

CDR3 nucleotides: TGTGCCAGCTCCCAAGCACAGGGGTCAGGTGAGCAGTTCTTC. Amino acids: CASSQAQGSGEQFF. V usage is TRBV18 and J usage is TRBJ2-1, with TRBD1 matching over 7 bases. V shed 6 bases, J shed 9 bases, and the junction held 11 bases outside the gene matches. This CDR3 is built from 14 residues. Germline V gives CDR1 KGHSH, CDR2 LQKENI. Full variable domain (remainder filled in from reference TRBV18 and TRBJ2-1): NAGVMQNPRHLVRRRGQEARLRCSPMKGHSHVYWYRQLPEEGLKFMVYLQKENIIDESGMPKERFSAEFPKEGPSILRIQQVVRGDSAAYFCASSQAQGSGEQFFGPGTRLTVL.

This clone was recorded once. The V gene is TRBV12-3 or TRBV12-4, the J gene TRBJ1-1; D is unclear. This CDR3 comprises 13 residues. Trimming removed 7 bases from V and 1 base from J, with 10 bases in between. CDR3 residues: CASTLAENTEAFF. CDR3 DNA: TGTGCCAGCACCCTGGCGGAGAACACTGAAGCTTTCTTT.

This rearrangement joins TRBV6-6 to TRBJ1-2; 7 bases match TRBD1. The CDR3 contains 13 residues. Germline values: CDR1 MNHNY, CDR2 SVGAGI (reference sequence). J was trimmed by 6 bases and V by 5 bases; bases with no gene match: 6. CDR3 region: CASSATGLHGYTF. CDR3 coding DNA: TGTGCCAGCAGTGCGACAGGGCTCCATGGCTACACCTTC.

The rearrangement joins TRBV6-5 to TRBJ1-5; D is ambiguous. Trimming cost V 6 bases and J 4 bases, with 7 bases left between them. Germline loops: CDR1 MNHEY, CDR2 SVGAGI. CDR3 length equals 12 residues. The CDR3 spells CASRQSNQPQHF. The CDR3 DNA reads as TGTGCCAGCAGACAGAGTAATCAGCCCCAGCATTTT.

This chain connects TRBV5-1 to TRBJ2-6; tentative D call: TRBD1 (6 bases). There are 16 residues in the CDR3. Trimming left V 2 bases short and J 0 bases short, with 9 bases between. The germline V gene encodes CDR1 SGHRS and CDR2 YFSETQ. The CDR3 protein is CASSLTTGSGANVLTF. Written as DNA, the CDR3 is TGCGCCAGCAGCTTAACGACAGGCTCTGGGGCCAACGTCCTGACTTTC.

The chain combines TRBV15 with TRBJ2-1, with TRBD2 matching 8 bases. The V and J ends lost 3 bases and 8 bases, in that order; junction bases with no gene match: 6. The germline CDR1 and CDR2 sequences are LNHNV and YYDKDF (reference sequence). The CDR3 runs 14 residues. CDR3 DNA: TGTGCCACCAGCAGGCCAGCGGGGGCCCATGAGCAGTTCTTC. Its translation: CATSRPAGAHEQFF.

The chain is built from TRBV3-1 (or the pseudogene TRBV3-2) and TRBJ1-4, with no clear D. Trimming removed 2 bases at V and 3 bases at J, with 13 bases between. The CDR3 is 16 residues long. Germline assignment: CDR1 LGHDT and CDR2 YNNKEL (reference sequence). This chain's CDR3 is CASSQFPGVANEKLFF. Written as DNA, the CDR3 is TGTGCCAGCAGCCAATTCCCGGGAGTGGCTAATGAAAAACTGTTTTTT.

The chain couples TRBV19 to TRBJ1-2; 7 nucleotides match TRBD1. V lost 5 bases to trimming and J lost 6 bases; unmatched junction nucleotides: 9. Per germline, CDR1 LNHDA and CDR2 SQIVND (reference sequence). This CDR3 is 14 amino acids long. CDR3 sequence reads: CASSVPGTDNGYTF. The DNA of the CDR3 is TGTGCCAGTAGTGTCCCCGGGACAGACAATGGCTACACCTTC.

The chain couples TRBV30 to TRBJ1-2; D is ambiguous. Germline values: CDR1 GTSNPN, CDR2 SVGIG (reference sequence). The CDR3 loop spans 13 amino acids. V was trimmed by 1 base and J by 8 bases, leaving 14 bases between them. CDR3 coding DNA: TGTGCCTGGAGTGGGAGGAGCCTTATCGGCTACACCTTC. It yields the protein CAWSGRSLIGYTF.

This clone has only a few counts. The chain is built from TRBV7-9 and TRBJ1-1, with a tentative D call TRBD1 (6 bases). Germline V gives CDR1 SEHNR, CDR2 FQNEAQ (reference sequence). There are 13 residues in the CDR3. Trimming removed 8 bases from V and 1 base from J, with 11 bases in between. The CDR3 loop is CASGDIRNTEAFF. Written as DNA, the CDR3 is TGTGCCAGCGGGGACATTAGGAACACTGAAGCTTTCTTT.

The chain has TRBV7-2 and TRBJ2-2; TRBD1 aligns across 7 bases. This CDR3 spans 14 amino acids. The V and J ends lost 2 bases and 6 bases, in that order; junction bases with no gene match: 3. Germline-derived CDR1 and CDR2 are SGHTA and FQGNSA. CDR3 in amino acids: CASSLTTGSGELFF. CDR3 sequence (DNA): TGTGCCAGCAGCTTAACGACAGGGTCCGGGGAGCTGTTTTTT.

The chain carries TRBV19 and TRBJ2-3; TRBD2 matches at 14 bases. Germline CDR1 reads LNHDA; CDR2 reads SQIVND (reference sequence). The CDR3 has 15 amino acids. Trimming at V came to 9 bases and at J to 4 bases, leaving 6 bases not matched to a gene. CDR3 coding DNA: TGTGCCAGCGGGACTAGCGGGGGCCGCGCAGATACGCAGTATTTT. Protein: CASGTSGGRADTQYF.

This clone was observed a handful of times. The chain joins TRBV7-9 to TRBJ2-6; TRBD1 might be the D (6 bases). V shed 5 bases and J shed 0 bases, with 11 bases lying between them. CDR1 is SEHNR and CDR2 is FQNEAQ in the germline V gene (reference sequence). The CDR3 loop spans 16 amino acids. Written as DNA, the CDR3 is TGTGCCAGCAGCCCACAGGGACCCTCTGGGGCCAACGTCCTGACTTTC. Encoded protein: CASSPQGPSGANVLTF.

This chain's CDR3 is CASSRLAGGETQYF. Here the CDR3 DNA reads TGTGCCAGCAGCCGACTAGCGGGGGGAGAGACCCAGTACTTC. The rearrangement links TRBV28 to TRBJ2-5; TRBD2 matches at 13 bases. The CDR3 extends over 14 amino acids. The V segment lost 6 bases and the J segment 4 bases; nucleotides outside the gene matches: 2. The germline CDR1 and CDR2 sequences are MDHEN and SYDVKM.